The clone carrying this TCR beta chain showed up many times. This specimen belongs to a study of low-dose radiotherapy and immunotherapy resistance in tumors. Study-wide context: It was 1 Gy per fraction every two weeks that Cohort 2 received, adding up to 13 Gy over 26 weeks. The patients were given nivolumab 240 mg every two weeks and ipilimumab 1 mg/kg every six weeks, through an intravenous route.

There are 14 residues in the CDR3. V dropped 5 bases and J dropped 2; count of bases not matched to a gene: 5. Time point in this sample: after trial treatment. Regarding treatment: LDRT plus nivolumab, ipilimumab, low-dose cyclophosphamide and aspirin (RACIN trial). Alpha- and beta-chain coverage of first-strand cDNA came from TRAV- and TRBV-specific primers. TCRs were put through approximately 20 PCR cycles of amplification with Phusion. A constant-region primer and the V-primer adapter served as the primer pair. In vitro transcription amplified isolated mRNA. TCRdb re-analysed the reads in MiXCR, keeping a single row per CDR3 protein. Of some 100,000 distinct CDR3 sequences listed, less than 25% are singletons.

This sequence was found in a male donor with prostate cancer. The chain carries TRBV12-3 or TRBV12-4 and TRBJ2-7; TRBD2 aligns across 8 bases. Source: PBMCs, taken after low-dose radiotherapy plus immunotherapy. The CDR3 reads CASSRGGGAYEQYF. CDR3 bases: TGTGCCAGCAGTCGGGGGGGAGGTGCCTACGAGCAGTACTTC.